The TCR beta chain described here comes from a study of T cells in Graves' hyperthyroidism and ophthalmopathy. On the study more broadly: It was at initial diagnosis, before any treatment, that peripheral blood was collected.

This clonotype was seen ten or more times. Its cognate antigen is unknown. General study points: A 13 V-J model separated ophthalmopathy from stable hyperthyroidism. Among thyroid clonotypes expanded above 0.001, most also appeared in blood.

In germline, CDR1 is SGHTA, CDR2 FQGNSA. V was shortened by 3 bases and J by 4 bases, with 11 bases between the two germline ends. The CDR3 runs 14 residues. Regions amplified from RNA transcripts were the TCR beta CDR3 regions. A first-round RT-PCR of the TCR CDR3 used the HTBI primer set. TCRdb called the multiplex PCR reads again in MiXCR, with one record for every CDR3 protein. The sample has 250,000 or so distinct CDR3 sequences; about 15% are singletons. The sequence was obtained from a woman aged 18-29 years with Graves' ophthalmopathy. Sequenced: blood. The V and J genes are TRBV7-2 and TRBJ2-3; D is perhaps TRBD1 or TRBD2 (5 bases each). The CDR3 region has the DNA TGTGCCAGCAGCTTCCGTCTGGGGGCAGATACGCAGTATTTT. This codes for CASSFRLGADTQYF.